This TCR beta chain was captured in a study of T-cell memory formation after mild COVID-19. TCRalpha and TCRbeta libraries used 5'RACE with constant-segment primers and UMIs. TCRdb re-derived calls from the 5' RACE reads in MiXCR, one entry per CDR3 protein. The table records 65,000 to 95,000 distinct CDR3 sequences, roughly 13% of them present only once. This clonotype was seen a few times. Its target is not known. Overall study results and limits: A subset of responding clones appeared in pre-infection memory, suggesting cross-reactive memory joined. SARS-CoV-2 specificity was not confirmed for second-wave clones peaking on day 37. Largely, contracting CD4+ clones fell within CM and EM, and contracting CD8+ clones within EMRA.

The CDR3 contains 15 residues. V lost 2 bases to trimming and J lost 2 bases; unmatched junction nucleotides: 5. The germline V gene encodes CDR1 KGHSH and CDR2 LQKENI. Sample: PBMCs or a T cell subset sorted from them (not recorded which). The genes are TRBV18 and TRBJ2-5, with TRBD2 matching 7 bases. The TCR originated in a man younger than 35 who had mild COVID-19 (a few samples of this study predate the infection). Cell type and time point are not known. The CDR3 loop is CASSPGSGAQETQYF. CDR3 DNA sequence: TGTGCCAGCTCACCAGGCAGCGGGGCACAAGAGACCCAGTACTTC.